The rows below give T cell receptor beta chains drawn from one sample of a study of blood T cell repertoires in COVID-19. Clones were sequenced by immunoSEQ multiplex PCR, and TCRdb holds only the in-frame ones, with some missing. The table includes roughly 120,000 clones, 85% to 90% detected once. The source material was peripheral blood. These TCRs come from a woman aged 65 to 85 with acute or convalescent COVID-19. Each CDR3 is given with its conserved first and last residue. The order of the fields is CDR3 DNA, CDR3 protein, V gene, D gene, J gene. The D gene is left open where the match is weak.

TGCGCCAGCAGCTTGGGCAGGGGAGAAAAACTGTTTTTT,CASSLGRGEKLFF,TRBV5-1,.,TRBJ1-4
TGTGCCAGCAGTCAGCAACAGGGTGGCGGTGGCTACACCTTC,CASSQQQGGGGYTF,TRBV27,.,TRBJ1-2
TGTGCCAGCAGCCGAGGCTACGAGCAGTACTTC,CASSRGYEQYF,TRBV7-9,.,TRBJ2-7
TGTGCCAGCAGCCAGGGACAGGGAGACTTGACTGAAGCTTTCTTT,CASSQGQGDLTEAFF,TRBV7-9,TRBD1,TRBJ1-1
TGTGCCTGGAGTAACAGGGGGCAAGAGACCCAGTACTTC,CAWSNRGQETQYF,TRBV30,TRBD1,TRBJ2-5
TGTGCCAGCAGTACCGGACAGGGTAATGAAAAACTGTTTTTT,CASSTGQGNEKLFF,TRBV6-5,TRBD1,TRBJ1-4
TGCGCCAGCAGTGCGGACAGGGCAGGTAGTGGCTACACCTTC,CASSADRAGSGYTF,TRBV10-1,TRBD1,TRBJ1-2
TGTGCCAGCACAATTCGGGGATTAGATATGAACACTGAAGCTTTCTTT,CASTIRGLDMNTEAFF,TRBV11-2,.,TRBJ1-1
TGCGCCAGCAGCTTGGGACAGCCCCATCAGCCCCAGCATTTT,CASSLGQPHQPQHF,TRBV5-1,.,TRBJ1-5
TGCGCCAGCAGCTTCACTAGCGGGACCTACAATGAGCAGTTCTTC,CASSFTSGTYNEQFF,TRBV5-1,TRBD2,TRBJ2-1
TGTGCCATCGGGGACAGGGTTGGAACAGATACGCAGTATTTT,CAIGDRVGTDTQYF,TRBV19,TRBD1,TRBJ2-3
TGCAGCGTTAAGCGGGGGGGCCTTTTTACCTACGAGCAGTACTTC,CSVKRGGLFTYEQYF,TRBV29-1,TRBD2,TRBJ2-7
TGTGCCAGCAGCTTATACGGGGGTGAAGGCTATGGCTACACCTTC,CASSLYGGEGYGYTF,TRBV7-9,.,TRBJ1-2
TGTGCCAGCAGCAAAGAGAAGACAGGGTCCTACAATGAGCAGTTCTTC,CASSKEKTGSYNEQFF,TRBV21-1,.,TRBJ2-1
TGTGCCAGCGGGGGACAGGGAATCAATGAGCAGTTCTTC,CASGGQGINEQFF,TRBV9,TRBD1,TRBJ2-1
TGTGCCAGCAGCTTAGGAACAGGGGTTTCGGGTGAAGCTTTCTTT,CASSLGTGVSGEAFF,TRBV7-9,TRBD1,TRBJ1-1
TGTGCCAGCAGTGAATATCTGAACACTGAAGCTTTCTTT,CASSEYLNTEAFF,TRBV6-1,.,TRBJ1-1
TGTGCCAGCAGCCTTGGACAGGGTGGTCAGCCCCAGCATTTT,CASSLGQGGQPQHF,TRBV11-2,TRBD1,TRBJ1-5
TGTGCCAGCAGTTACTCGACAGGGGGGGGTAGCGAGCAGTACTTC,CASSYSTGGGSEQYF,TRBV6-5,TRBD1,TRBJ2-7
TGTGCCAGCTCACCTAACGGGGCTAGCGATGGTACGCAGTATTTT,CASSPNGASDGTQYF,TRBV18,.,TRBJ2-3
TGTGCCAGCAGTTTATCGAGCGGGAATCAGCCCCAGCATTTT,CASSLSSGNQPQHF,TRBV27,.,TRBJ1-5
TGCGCCAGCAGACCCACCAGGGGATGGGGCACCGGGGAGCTGTTTTTT,CASRPTRGWGTGELFF,TRBV4-1,.,TRBJ2-2
TGTGCCAGCAGCTTGGGGTTTGTAGACTATGGCTACACCTTC,CASSLGFVDYGYTF,TRBV5-6,.,TRBJ1-2
TGTGCCAGCAGCTGGGGGCAGGGGGCCAGCAATGAGCAGTTCTTC,CASSWGQGASNEQFF,TRBV9,TRBD1,TRBJ2-1
TGTGCCAGCAGTTTATCGGCAGGGGCAGCTGGAAACACCATATATTTT,CASSLSAGAAGNTIYF,TRBV27,.,TRBJ1-3